Listed below are T cell receptor beta chains from one sample, sequenced in a study of T cells after yellow fever vaccination. TCRdb passed the 5' RACE reads through MiXCR, listing each CDR3 protein once. The sample holds hundreds of thousands of distinct CDR3 sequences, about a sixth seen once. The source material was PBMCs, sampled less than 6 days after the first yellow fever vaccination. The source is a young man who received the YFV17D yellow fever vaccine. CDR3s include the opening cysteine and the closing phenylalanine or tryptophan. D genes are given only for firm matches. Size values are once, few and many counts, or a class for expanded clones, and some rows have none.

V gene	D gene	clone size	J gene	CDR3 protein	CDR3 DNA
TRBV6-2/TRBV6-3	-	many	TRBJ2-5	CASHRDTQETQYF	TGTGCTTCACATCGGGACACCCAAGAGACCCAGTACTTC
TRBV3-1	-	many	TRBJ1-4	CATEGDTDEKLFF	TGTGCCACAGAAGGGGATACTGATGAAAAACTGTTTTTT
TRBV20-1	-	-	TRBJ1-5	CSARTGTPQGPQHF	TGCAGTGCTAGAACTGGTACGCCCCAGGGACCCCAGCATTTT
TRBV5-1	TRBD1	-	TRBJ2-7	CASSYGQGALYEQYF	TGCGCCAGCAGCTACGGACAGGGGGCTTTGTACGAGCAGTACTTC
TRBV7-2	TRBD2	-	TRBJ2-7	CASSLTGLAGAGYEQYF	TGTGCCAGCAGCCTAACGGGACTAGCGGGGGCGGGCTACGAGCAGTACTTC
TRBV7-2	-	few	TRBJ1-1	CASSPSWGRGGEAFF	TGTGCCAGCAGCCCGAGCTGGGGCAGGGGCGGTGAAGCTTTCTTT
TRBV7-2	-	-	TRBJ1-6	CASSSYGQTLNSPLHF	TGTGCCAGCAGCTCCTATGGACAGACTTTGAATTCACCCCTCCACTTT
TRBV18	-	-	TRBJ2-7	CASSPGQESYEQYF	TGTGCCAGCTCACCCGGGCAGGAATCCTACGAGCAGTACTTC
TRBV18	TRBD1	few	TRBJ2-7	CASSRRWDRGLSSYEQYF	TGTGCCAGCTCGCGACGTTGGGACAGGGGGCTGAGCTCCTACGAGCAGTACTTC
TRBV7-8	-	-	TRBJ2-6	CASSFLGESGANVLTF	TGTGCCAGCAGCTTCCTAGGGGAATCTGGGGCCAACGTCCTGACTTTC
TRBV4-1	-	few	TRBJ2-4	CASSQPSRDTRNIQYF	TGCGCCAGCAGCCAACCCAGCCGGGACACCAGAAACATTCAGTACTTC
TRBV12-3/TRBV12-4	TRBD1	-	TRBJ2-5	CASSGTGQGETQYF	TGTGCCAGCAGTGGCACGGGACAGGGAGAGACCCAGTACTTC
TRBV3-1	-	-	TRBJ1-1	CASSQVRLMNTEAFF	TGTGCCAGCAGCCAAGTTCGGCTTATGAACACTGAAGCTTTCTTT
TRBV7-9	TRBD1	many	TRBJ2-5	CASSLWDRGRRETQYF	TGTGCCAGCAGCTTATGGGACAGGGGGCGCAGGGAGACCCAGTACTTC
TRBV9	TRBD2	few	TRBJ2-1	CASSPDWRGNNEQFF	TGTGCCAGCAGCCCGGACTGGCGGGGGAATAATGAGCAGTTCTTC
TRBV27	-	few	TRBJ1-5	CASSFSIDQPQHF	TGTGCCAGCAGTTTCTCCATAGATCAGCCCCAGCATTTT
TRBV20-1	-	few	TRBJ1-5	CSARGANQPQHF	TGCAGTGCTAGAGGGGCTAATCAGCCCCAGCATTTT
TRBV6-6	TRBD1	few	TRBJ1-5	CASSFTGDQPQHF	TGTGCCAGCAGTTTCACAGGGGACCAGCCCCAGCATTTT
TRBV7-6	-	-	TRBJ1-5	CASSLSGSGNQPQHF	TGTGCCAGCAGCTTATCAGGGTCGGGCAATCAGCCCCAGCATTTT
TRBV7-9	-	-	TRBJ2-3	CASSLTGEADTQYF	TGTGCCAGCAGCTTAACAGGGGAGGCAGATACGCAGTATTTT
TRBV7-9	-	-	TRBJ2-2	CASSLSVYRAGELFF	TGTGCCAGCAGCTTATCTGTGTACAGGGCCGGGGAGCTGTTTTTT
TRBV5-4	-	-	TRBJ1-2	CASSPKSNYGYTF	TGTGCCAGCAGCCCAAAGTCTAACTATGGCTACACCTTC
TRBV7-2	TRBD1	-	TRBJ2-3	CASSFGTGRLWADTQYF	TGTGCCAGCAGCTTCGGGACAGGGCGCTTGTGGGCAGATACGCAGTATTTT
TRBV10-3	-	few	TRBJ1-6	CAISEEGPLHF	TGTGCCATCAGTGAGGAGGGACCCCTCCACTTT
TRBV29-1	-	-	TRBJ1-1	CSAPSAQGVTFF	TGCAGCGCTCCATCCGCGCAGGGTGTGACTTTCTTT
TRBV9	-	-	TRBJ1-1	CASSVGGLQAEAFF	TGTGCCAGCAGCGTGGGAGGGCTTCAGGCTGAAGCTTTCTTT
TRBV10-3	TRBD2	few	TRBJ2-7	CAISAGTSGGRSYEQYF	TGTGCCATCAGCGCCGGGACTAGCGGGGGCCGTTCCTACGAGCAGTACTTC
TRBV9	-	-	TRBJ1-1	CASSVATANTEAFF	TGTGCCAGCAGCGTAGCCACGGCGAACACTGAAGCTTTCTTT
TRBV10-3	TRBD1	-	TRBJ2-3	CAISEGTGITDTQYF	TGTGCCATCAGTGAAGGGACAGGGATCACAGATACGCAGTATTTT
TRBV12-3/TRBV12-4	-	many	TRBJ2-5	CASSLNKETQYF	TGTGCCAGCAGTCTCAACAAAGAGACCCAGTACTTC
TRBV10-3	TRBD1	-	TRBJ1-4	CAISARQGDGEKLFF	TGTGCCATCAGTGCCCGACAGGGGGACGGCGAAAAACTGTTTTTT
TRBV4-1	TRBD1	few	TRBJ1-2	CASSFPGQGAGGYTF	TGCGCCAGCAGCTTCCCGGGACAGGGCGCAGGAGGCTACACCTTC
TRBV10-2	TRBD2	-	TRBJ2-3	CASSDRLAGTDTQYF	TGCGCCAGCAGTGACCGACTAGCCGGCACAGATACGCAGTATTTT
TRBV20-1	TRBD1	few	TRBJ1-1	CSAIRDRVNTEAFF	TGCAGTGCTATTCGGGACAGGGTGAACACTGAAGCTTTCTTT
TRBV7-2	-	few	TRBJ2-7	CASAKVPGAPGEQYF	TGTGCCAGCGCAAAGGTTCCGGGGGCGCCGGGCGAGCAGTACTTC
TRBV20-1	-	few	TRBJ2-5	CSASPSRETQYF	TGCAGTGCTAGCCCTAGCAGAGAGACCCAGTACTTC
TRBV12-3/TRBV12-4	-	-	TRBJ2-2	CASSPKVLGGGGITGELFF	TGTGCCAGCAGTCCAAAGGTGTTAGGGGGGGGCGGAATCACCGGGGAGCTGTTTTTT